A selection of T cell receptor beta chains follows, all from one sample in a study of shared clonotypes between healthy human individuals. TCRdb's table, derived via immunoSEQ multiplex PCR, lists solely in-frame clones and lacks some. In the table there are around 600,000 clones, approximately 95% of which are singletons. Specimen: naive CD8+ T cells sorted from blood. These receptors were taken from a young woman in good health. CDR3s include the opening cysteine and the closing phenylalanine or tryptophan. Fields, in order: V gene, J gene, CDR3 length, D gene, clone size, CDR3 DNA, CDR3 protein. The D gene is left open where the match is weak. Not every row has a clone size; where given, it reads once, few, many or a size class.

>TRBV4-2|TRBJ2-3|15|-|-
TGTGCCAGCAGCCCCCAGGAGGGCAGCACAGATACGCAGTATTTT
CASSPQEGSTDTQYF
>TRBV5-6|TRBJ1-5|15|-|-
TGTGCCAGCAGCTTTCGCAGCGATAGCAATCAGCCCCAGCATTTT
CASSFRSDSNQPQHF
>TRBV10-2|TRBJ2-7|14|-|-
TGCGCCAGCAGCCTAACCCGGGAGTCCTACGAGCAGTACTTC
CASSLTRESYEQYF
>TRBV6-1|TRBJ1-5|14|-|-
TGTGCCAGCAGTGATGGCTTTAGCAATCAGCCCCAGCATTTT
CASSDGFSNQPQHF
>TRBV30|TRBJ1-1|11|-|-
TGTGCCTGGGTCAAGTACACTGAAGCTTTCTTT
CAWVKYTEAFF
>TRBV4-1|TRBJ2-2|15|TRBD1|few
TGCGCCAGCAGCCAAGCGGGACAGGGGTACGGGGAGCTGTTTTTT
CASSQAGQGYGELFF
>TRBV2|TRBJ2-1|14|TRBD2|-
TGTGCCAGCAGTGGGCTAGCGGGACAAAATGGGCAGTTCTTC
CASSGLAGQNGQFF
>TRBV27|TRBJ2-7|16|-|-
TGTGCCAGCAGAATATCGGCCGGGACGGCATTATTTGTGCAGTACTTC
CASRISAGTALFVQYF
>TRBV10-2|TRBJ1-5|18|-|-
TGCGCCAGCAGTGAGTCGGTAAAGGCCAGGTATGGCAATCAGCCCCAGCATTTT
CASSESVKARYGNQPQHF
>TRBV11-2|TRBJ1-3|15|-|-
TGTGCCAGCAGCTTAGAGGCAGGGCGGGGAAACACCATATATTTT
CASSLEAGRGNTIYF
>TRBV13|TRBJ2-7|13|-|-
TGTGCCAGCAGCTTTGAAGCGTCACACGAGCAGTACTTC
CASSFEASHEQYF
>TRBV9|TRBJ2-1|15|TRBD1|-
TGTGCCAGCAGTCCTGACAGGGTGAACTACAATGAGCAGTTCTTC
CASSPDRVNYNEQFF
>TRBV6-8|TRBJ1-3|16|-|-
TGTGCCAGCCCCAATTCCCAATTTGGCTCTGGAAACACCATATATTTT
CASPNSQFGSGNTIYF
>TRBV7-9|TRBJ2-7|17|TRBD2|-
TGTGCCAGCAGTTCCGGGACTAGCGGGCAAAAACCCTACGAGCAGTACTTC
CASSSGTSGQKPYEQYF
>TRBV19|TRBJ2-7|15|-|-
TGTGCCAGTAGTACCAATAGCGACCTCTCCTACGAGCAGTACTTC
CASSTNSDLSYEQYF
>TRBV7-8|TRBJ2-7|15|TRBD2|-
TGTGCCAGCAGCTTAAGGGCTAGCGGCACCTACGAGCAGTACTTC
CASSLRASGTYEQYF
>TRBV13|TRBJ2-3|12|-|-
TGTGCCAGCAGCTCCTCGGGAGATACGCAGTATTTT
CASSSSGDTQYF
>TRBV19|TRBJ1-6|14|-|-
TGTGCCAGTAGCCTGACAGAGTATAATTCACCCCTCCACTTT
CASSLTEYNSPLHF
>TRBV10-2|TRBJ2-7|15|-|-
TGCGCCAGCAGCGAGGCCGGGAGCGGAACCTACGAGCAGTACTTC
CASSEAGSGTYEQYF
>TRBV5-6|TRBJ1-1|14|-|-
TGTGCCAGCAGCTTGTTTGAAGAGGTGACTGAAGCTTTCTTT
CASSLFEEVTEAFF
>TRBV29-1|TRBJ2-7|13|-|-
TGCAGCGTCGAAAAGGGGGGGGGATACGAGCAGTACTTC
CSVEKGGGYEQYF
>TRBV25-1|TRBJ2-3|18|TRBD1|-
TGTGCCAGCAGTGAATGGTCCAACCGGGACAGGGTGGGAGATACGCAGTATTTT
CASSEWSNRDRVGDTQYF
>TRBV7-8|TRBJ1-2|12|-|-
TGTGCCAGCGGCAGAACTAACTATGGCTACACCTTC
CASGRTNYGYTF
>TRBV5-6|TRBJ2-5|18|-|-
TGTGCCAGCAGCGCCCGTGTGTTACTAGTAGCCACGGGGGAGACCCAGTACTTC
CASSARVLLVATGETQYF
>TRBV7-6|TRBJ2-7|13|-|-
TGTGCCAGCAGCCCCCGGGACGGATACGAGCAGTACTTC
CASSPRDGYEQYF
>TRBV5-4|TRBJ2-1|16|TRBD2|-
TGTGCCAGCAGCTTGGAGTTAGCGGGAGGGTACAATGAGCAGTTCTTC
CASSLELAGGYNEQFF
>TRBV30|TRBJ1-5|15|-|-
TGTGCCTGGAAAGGTGAGGACATTAGACATCAGCCCCAGCATTTT
CAWKGEDIRHQPQHF
>TRBV7-8|TRBJ2-1|11|-|-
TGTGCCAGCGTCTGGGGCAATGAGCAGTTCTTC
CASVWGNEQFF
>TRBV5-1|TRBJ1-4|14|-|-
TGCGCCAGCAGCTTGGGGAGGGGTAGCGAAAAACTGTTTTTT
CASSLGRGSEKLFF
>TRBV19|TRBJ2-7|13|-|-
TGTGCCAGTAGTATGATCCACTCCTACGAGCAGTACTTC
CASSMIHSYEQYF
>TRBV5-4|TRBJ2-3|12|-|-
TGTGCCAGCAGTTGGGGTTTCGATACGCAGTATTTT
CASSWGFDTQYF
>TRBV27|TRBJ2-2|16|TRBD2|-
TGTGCCAGCAGTAAACTAGCGGGAATCCACACCGGGGAGCTGTTTTTT
CASSKLAGIHTGELFF
>TRBV10-1|TRBJ2-7|16|TRBD1|once
TGCGCCAGCAGTGAGTCGGTGGGACAGGGGCCCTACGAGCAGTACTTC
CASSESVGQGPYEQYF
>TRBV11-2|TRBJ2-1|14|-|-
TGTGCCAGCAGCTTAGAAAATAAGGGGTATGAGCAGTTCTTC
CASSLENKGYEQFF
>TRBV4-2|TRBJ2-7|13|-|-
TGTGCCAGCAGCTTGGCCGCTAACTACGAGCAGTACTTC
CASSLAANYEQYF
>TRBV21-1|TRBJ2-5|18|-|-
TGTGCCAGCAGCGCCCCCCTCTCGGGCCAAGGCCACCAAGAGACCCAGTACTTC
CASSAPLSGQGHQETQYF
>TRBV9|TRBJ2-2|13|-|-
TGTGCCAGCAGCACTACCGGGGCCGGGGAGCTGTTTTTT
CASSTTGAGELFF
>TRBV5-1|TRBJ2-7|15|-|-
TGCGCCAGCAGCGAATCGTCCTTGGGAACCTACGAGCAGTACTTC
CASSESSLGTYEQYF
>TRBV15|TRBJ2-7|14|-|-
TGTGCCACCAGCAGAGAGGTGTTCTCCTACGAGCAGTACTTC
CATSREVFSYEQYF
>TRBV10-1|TRBJ2-3|15|-|-
TGCGCCAGCAGGGGGGCGCGAAGGCGGGCGGCCACGCAGTATTTT
CASRGARRRAATQYF
>TRBV15|TRBJ2-3|14|-|-
TGTGCCACCAGCAGAGAAGGGGGAGAGAATACGCAGTATTTT
CATSREGGENTQYF
>TRBV2|TRBJ2-7|19|TRBD2|-
TGTGCCAGCAGTGGAACCGGGACTAGCGGGAGGGCCCTACTATACGAGCAGTACTTC
CASSGTGTSGRALLYEQYF
>TRBV4-1|TRBJ2-7|16|-|-
TGCGCCAGCAGCATCTCCGGGACCCAGGGGGGCAACGAGCAGTACTTC
CASSISGTQGGNEQYF
>TRBV13|TRBJ2-1|15|TRBD2|-
TGTGCCAGCAGCTCTACTAGCGGAGCCCTACACGAGCAGTTCTTC
CASSSTSGALHEQFF
>TRBV27|TRBJ2-7|13|TRBD2|-
TGTGCCACCCGACTAGCGCTCCCCTACGAGCAGTACTTC
CATRLALPYEQYF
>TRBV5-8|TRBJ1-5|14|-|-
TGTGCCAGCAGCTTAGGCAGGAGGGGCCAGCCCCAGCATTTT
CASSLGRRGQPQHF
>TRBV28|TRBJ2-7|13|TRBD2|-
TGTGCCAGCAGTGGACTAGCGGACTACGAGCAGTACTTC
CASSGLADYEQYF
>TRBV6-1|TRBJ1-1|13|TRBD1|once
TGTGCCAGCAGTGATCTGACAGGGGCTGAAGCTTTCTTT
CASSDLTGAEAFF
>TRBV4-1|TRBJ1-1|14|-|-
TGCGCCAGCAGCCAAGGACAGGTGAACACTGAAGCTTTCTTT
CASSQGQVNTEAFF
>TRBV2|TRBJ2-7|18|-|-
TGTGCCAGCAGTGAATCACCCCTCTTTGAAGGGGGGGTATCCGAGCAGTACTTC
CASSESPLFEGGVSEQYF
>TRBV4-2|TRBJ2-3|17|TRBD2|once
TGTGCCAGCAGCGAAGACGGGCTAGCGGGAGAGGAAGATACGCAGTATTTT
CASSEDGLAGEEDTQYF
>TRBV27|TRBJ2-1|15|TRBD2|-
TGTGCCAGCAGTTTAATCGGTAGCGGGAGGGCCCTACAATTCTTC
CASSLIGSGRALQFF
>TRBV19|TRBJ1-5|17|-|-
TGTGCCAGTAGTATAACCCCCGCAGGGAAGAGCAATCAGCCCCAGCATTTT
CASSITPAGKSNQPQHF
>TRBV5-8|TRBJ2-1|11|-|-
TGTGCCAGCAGCTTGACGTGGGCCTCGTTCTTC
CASSLTWASFF
>TRBV29-1|TRBJ1-4|12|-|-
TGCAGCGTCGATACAGGGAATGAAAAACTGTTTTTT
CSVDTGNEKLFF
>TRBV2|TRBJ1-1|15|-|-
TGTGCCAGCAGTGAAGGCAAGGGGGTAAAAACTGAAGCTTTCTTT
CASSEGKGVKTEAFF
>TRBV27|TRBJ2-7|15|-|-
TGTGCCAGCAGTTTAGTAGGACATAATTCCTACGAGCAGTACTTC
CASSLVGHNSYEQYF
>TRBV5-1|TRBJ2-1|17|TRBD2|-
TGCGCCAGCAGCTCTCCCTTTGCGGGAGTAACCCACAATGAGCAGTTCTTC
CASSSPFAGVTHNEQFF